These 26 T cell receptor beta chains originate from one sample sequenced in a study of control samples from healthy donors and cancer patients. TCRdb keeps only in-frame clones here, not all; method: immunoSEQ multiplex PCR. The table has some 150,000 clones, around 90% seen once. Sequencing was carried out using blood. These receptors came from a man aged 25 to 40 in good health.

This clone showed up just a few times. The chain employs TRBV6-1 and TRBJ1-5, with D maybe TRBD1 (6 bases). V lost 1 base and J lost 0, with 13 bases in between. Germline V gene sequence: CDR1 MNHNS, CDR2 SASEGT. The CDR3 is 17 residues long. The chain's CDR3 is CASSEGGGGYSNQPQHF. In nucleotides, the CDR3 is TGTGCCAGCAGTGAAGGAGGGGGAGGGTATAGCAATCAGCCCCAGCATTTT.

This clone was found many times. This chain links TRBV29-1 with TRBJ1-6; D uncertain. This CDR3 contains 13 residues. The V gene lost 4 bases and the J gene lost 9 bases, with 13 bases spanning the gap. CDR1 is SQVTM and CDR2 is ANQGSEA in the germline V gene. The CDR3 sequence is CSVAEAPLSPLHF. DNA of the CDR3: TGCAGCGTTGCCGAAGCCCCCCTTTCACCCCTCCACTTT.

The CDR3 loop reads CASSVTASGGGYTF. The CDR3 coding sequence is TGTGCCAGCAGCGTGACAGCTTCGGGAGGGGGCTACACCTTC. The V and J genes are TRBV7-2 and TRBJ1-2; tentative D call: TRBD1 (5 bases). The V end lost 5 bases, the J end lost 8 bases, and 18 bases lay between the germline ends. Germline V gene sequence: CDR1 SGHTA, CDR2 FQGNSA. This CDR3 comprises 14 residues.

This clone has only one observation. The rearrangement joins TRBV10-3 to TRBJ1-1, with D possibly being TRBD1 (6 bases). The germline V gene encodes CDR1 ENHRY and CDR2 SYGVKD. V was shortened by 3 bases and J by 1 base, with 15 bases between the two germline ends. The CDR3 sequence is 16 residues long. CDR3 nucleotides: TGTGCCATCAGTGACTATAATGGGGGCCAGAACACTGAAGCTTTCTTT. This codes for CAISDYNGGQNTEAFF.

The chain uses TRBV10-3 and TRBJ2-3; D call uncertain. Trimming cost V 3 bases and J 0 bases, with 7 bases left between them. The CDR3 covers 14 residues. Germline V CDR1 and CDR2: ENHRY, SYGVKD. This CDR3 is CAISEVSSTDTQYF. Written as DNA, the CDR3 is TGTGCCATCAGTGAAGTATCTAGCACAGATACGCAGTATTTT.

This chain connects TRBV30 to TRBJ1-1, with TRBD1 as a possible D gene (5 bases). There are 13 residues in the CDR3. Germline V CDR1 and CDR2: GTSNPN, SVGIG (reference sequence). V was shortened by 4 bases and J by 4 bases, with 13 bases between the two germline ends. The CDR3 region is CAWNPDGGTEAFF. In DNA, the CDR3 is TGTGCCTGGAACCCGGACGGGGGCACTGAAGCTTTCTTT.

The genes are TRBV2 and TRBJ1-1; TRBD1 agrees at 7 bases. Losses at the gene ends were 5 bases for V and 4 bases for J; bases not matched to a gene: 4. In germline, CDR1 is SNHLY, CDR2 FYNNEI. This CDR3 is 13 amino acids long. The CDR3 spells CASSRDRSTEAFF. The CDR3 DNA is TGTGCCAGCAGTAGGGACAGATCCACTGAAGCTTTCTTT.

V usage is TRBV18 and J usage is TRBJ1-2; D remains unclear. Germline-derived CDR1 and CDR2 are KGHSH and LQKENI. V lost 1 base to trimming and J lost 2 bases, with 5 bases between them. The CDR3 runs 13 residues. Written as DNA, the CDR3 is TGTGCCAGCTCACCACAGAACAACTATGGCTACACCTTC. The encoded protein is CASSPQNNYGYTF. Using reference TRBV18 and TRBJ1-2 for the parts outside the CDR3, the full variable domain is NAGVMQNPRHLVRRRGQEARLRCSPMKGHSHVYWYRQLPEEGLKFMVYLQKENIIDESGMPKERFSAEFPKEGPSILRIQQVVRGDSAAYFCASSPQNNYGYTFGSGTRLTVV.

The J gene is TRBJ2-7, the V gene TRBV5-1, with TRBD1 matching over 7 bases. This CDR3 comprises 14 residues. The V and J ends lost 4 bases and 3 bases, in that order; junction bases with no gene match: 7. From germline, CDR1 is SGHRS and CDR2 YFSETQ. Here the CDR3 DNA reads TGCGCCAGCAGCCCTCGACAGGGCGGCTACGAGCAGTACTTC. Translating it yields CASSPRQGGYEQYF.

The V call is TRBV2, the J call TRBJ1-1; D possibly corresponds to TRBD1 (6 bases). V was pared by 7 bases and J by 1 base, with 19 bases between. The CDR3 spans 16 residues. Looked up from germline, CDR1 is SNHLY and CDR2 is FYNNEI. CDR3 DNA sequence: TGTGCCAGCACCTGGACAGTCGGAGGGGGGAACACTGAAGCTTTCTTT. Residues: CASTWTVGGGNTEAFF.

The V gene is TRBV6-5, the J gene TRBJ1-2, with 8 nucleotides matching TRBD1. Germline-derived CDR1 and CDR2 are MNHEY and SVGAGI. Losses at the gene ends were 5 bases for V and 4 bases for J; bases not matched to a gene: 3. CDR3 length: 13 residues. As DNA, the CDR3 is TGTGCCAGCAGTCGGGACAGGATCTATGGCTACACCTTC. As protein: CASSRDRIYGYTF.

The chain combines TRBV6-6 with TRBJ1-5; D is possibly TRBD1 (5 bases). Trimming pared 4 bases from V and 4 bases from J, leaving 11 bases between. Germline lookup yields CDR1 MNHNY and CDR2 SVGAGI (reference sequence). The length of the CDR3 is 14 residues. The CDR3 reads CASSSQGQNQPQHF. Written as DNA, the CDR3 is TGTGCCAGCAGTTCCCAGGGCCAGAATCAGCCCCAGCATTTT.

V usage is TRBV20-1 and J usage is TRBJ1-6; weak D call: TRBD1 (6 bases). Per the germline V gene, CDR1 is DFQATT and CDR2 is SNEGSKA (reference sequence). The CDR3 runs to 14 residues. V was trimmed by 3 bases and J by 6 bases, leaving 12 bases between them. This CDR3 reads CSASPGDGNSPLHF. The CDR3, as DNA: TGCAGTGCTAGTCCAGGGGATGGTAATTCACCCCTCCACTTT.

This sequence joins TRBV18 and TRBJ2-7, with D perhaps TRBD2 (7 bases). In germline, CDR1 is KGHSH, CDR2 LQKENI. CDR3 length equals 13 residues. Trimming shortened V by 2 bases and J by 6 bases, and 11 bases separated the two germline ends. The CDR3 coding sequence is TGTGCCAGCTCACCAGGGGGGGGCCGCGAGCAGTACTTC. Translated, it gives CASSPGGGREQYF.

The rearrangement links TRBV2 to TRBJ1-2; D gene ambiguous. Trimming removed 7 bases from V and 3 bases from J, with 9 bases in between. From germline, CDR1 is SNHLY and CDR2 FYNNEI. This CDR3 has 12 amino acids. The CDR3: CASTQNYYGYTF. Here the CDR3 DNA reads TGTGCCAGCACCCAGAACTACTATGGCTACACCTTC.

J is TRBJ1-1 and V is TRBV5-4; TRBD1 aligns across 7 bases. Germline CDR1 is SGHNT and CDR2 is YYREEE (reference sequence). Trimming removed 5 bases from V and 4 bases from J; junction bases left unmatched: 8. CDR3 length: 14 residues. CDR3 protein: CASREGQVSTEAFF. In DNA, the CDR3 is TGTGCCAGCAGGGAAGGACAGGTGAGCACTGAAGCTTTCTTT.

This chain joins TRBV11-1 and TRBJ1-4, with D possibly matching TRBD1 (5 bases). The germline CDR1 and CDR2 sequences are SGHAT and FQDESV (reference sequence). Trimming pared 5 bases from V and 7 bases from J, leaving 14 bases between. The CDR3 is 14 residues long. CDR3 coding DNA: TGTGCCAGCAGCCTGGGACGTCTCAGTGAAAAACTGTTTTTT. Protein product: CASSLGRLSEKLFF.

CDR3 nucleotide sequence: TGTGCCAGCAGACAGGGATTGGATCCGGCCAAAAACATTCAGTACTTC. Residues: CASRQGLDPAKNIQYF. The chain is built from TRBV5-8 and TRBJ2-4, with D possibly matching TRBD1 (6 bases). V lost 5 bases and J lost 1, with 16 bases in between. The CDR3 spans 16 residues. Germline V lookup: CDR1 SGHTS, CDR2 YDEGEE.

The chain is built from TRBV27 and TRBJ1-1, with no clear D. CDR1 MNHEY and CDR2 SMNVEV come from the germline V gene (reference sequence). The CDR3 has 12 amino acids. The V end was cut by 4 bases, the J end by 8 bases, with 11 bases between. Here the CDR3 reads CASSSITGEAFF. CDR3 nucleotide sequence: TGTGCCAGCAGTTCAATTACGGGAGAAGCTTTCTTT.

This chain uses TRBV15 with TRBJ1-1; a weak D match, TRBD1 (5 bases). The CDR3 extends over 15 amino acids. Trimming took 1 base from V and 0 from J, leaving 9 bases between them. Germline CDR1 reads LNHNV; CDR2 reads YYDKDF (reference sequence). The CDR3 loop is CATSRVNRMNTEAFF. The CDR3 DNA reads as TGTGCCACCAGCAGAGTAAACAGGATGAACACTGAAGCTTTCTTT.

The chain uses TRBV3-1 (or the pseudogene TRBV3-2) and TRBJ1-1; D ambiguous. Trimming shortened V by 2 bases and J by 10 bases, and 14 bases separated the two germline ends. The CDR3 totals 13 residues. CDR1 is LGHDT and CDR2 is YNNKEL in the germline V gene (reference sequence). The CDR3 DNA follows: TGTGCCAGCAGCCAACGCCCGGGCGTGGGAGCTTTCTTT. Encoded protein: CASSQRPGVGAFF.

The V and J genes are TRBV24-1 and TRBJ2-3; 10 bases map to TRBD1. CDR1 is KGHDR and CDR2 is SFDVKD in the germline V gene. Trimming cost V 3 bases and J 4 bases; bases outside gene matches: 9. CDR3 size: 17 residues. Here the CDR3 reads CATSDIDRGRKADTQYF. As DNA, the CDR3 is TGTGCCACCAGTGATATAGACAGGGGGCGCAAGGCAGATACGCAGTATTTT.

J is TRBJ1-1 and V is TRBV30; TRBD1 agrees at 7 bases. Germline V gene data show CDR1 as GTSNPN and CDR2 as SVGIG (reference sequence). J gave up 3 bases and V 2 bases, and 3 bases lay outside the gene matches. This CDR3 is built from 13 residues. This CDR3 is CAWSQGGHTEAFF. CDR3 nucleotide sequence: TGTGCCTGGAGTCAGGGGGGGCACACTGAAGCTTTCTTT.

The genes are TRBV20-1 and TRBJ1-1; maybe TRBD1 (5 bases). This CDR3 region has 13 residues. Per germline, CDR1 DFQATT and CDR2 SNEGSKA (reference sequence). With 3 bases removed from V and 1 base from J, the gap between germline ends came to 9 bases. CDR3 bases: TGCAGTGCTAGTGACAGAGGGAACACTGAAGCTTTCTTT. It translates to CSASDRGNTEAFF.

As regards this clone: Different DNA sequences within this sample yield the same CDR3. The chain uses TRBV5-5 and TRBJ1-3; D is unclear. CDR1 SGHKS and CDR2 YYEKEE come from the germline V gene (reference sequence). Trimming pared 0 bases from V and 4 bases from J, leaving 8 bases between. The length of the CDR3 is 14 residues. CDR3 coding DNA: TGTGCCAGCAGCTTGGAGGCGGGCGGAAACACCATATATTTT. It encodes CASSLEAGGNTIYF.

The V gene is TRBV28, the J gene TRBJ1-3; D gene uncertain. Germline CDR1 reads MDHEN; CDR2 reads SYDVKM. V shed 10 bases and J shed 0 bases, with 13 bases lying between them. The CDR3 has 14 residues. The CDR3 loop reads CATAGSYSGNTIYF. The CDR3 region has the DNA TGTGCCACCGCGGGGTCATACTCTGGAAACACCATATATTTT.